This TCR beta chain is from a study of T cell repertoires in cytomegalovirus infection (dated by TCRdb to between 2017 and 2020). As for the study more broadly: The peptide stimulations were aimed at well-studied HLA-B-restricted epitopes as well as recently identified HLA-C-restricted CMV epitopes, whose presentation resists viral immunomodulation. Donor HLA type was relevant to the analysis, as public TCR beta signatures indicated carriage of CMV infection together with the matching HLA type.

In the paper's terms, the treatment or condition label means: in vitro stimulation with specific CMV peptide epitopes to enrich CMV-specific T cells. This clonotype was observed many times. This clone's antigen is unknown. No much larger clone is present one base from it, and per-base qualities are unavailable. V is clipped by 7 bases and J by 0 bases, and the sequence between their germline boundaries is 16 bases long. The CDR3 covers 15 residues, taking in both the cysteine and the phenylalanine. This entry keeps only the CDR3 DNA: 45 bases, framed from base 1. Broad study findings and their caveats: In both this cohort and an independent approximately 370-donor cohort, the cumulative frequency of public TCR beta family members distinguished carriers of CMV infection plus the relevant HLA type. The ex vivo response was dominated by HLA-C-restricted CMV-specific TCR beta clonotypes, which also provided the single most frequent clonotype in two of eight donors.

TCRdb names Illumina HiSeq 1500 as the instrument used. TCRdb's own reprocessing of the public reads used fastp at Q25 and MiXCR and kept productive beta chains. Identical CDR3 proteins give one entry, which carries the most common genes and DNA. The sample table contains 650,000 to 850,000 distinct CDR3 sequences; only one count was recorded for about 27% of them. Roughly 14% of the sample rests with the top ten. Source: cultured CD8+ T cells from PBMCs, taken from culture after CMV antigen stimulation. The TCR originated in a human donor in good health (CMV status not recorded). Some clones in this sample may be carry-over from other donors' samples. Recombination connected TRBV12-3 or TRBV12-4 to TRBJ2-7; the D gene identity is not certain. For the CDR3, the sequence is CASTGQDDDSYEQYF. The nucleotides are TGTGCCAGCACGGGTCAGGATGATGACTCCTACGAGCAGTACTTC.